This TCR beta chain was profiled in a study of shared clonotypes between healthy human individuals. Findings of the study overall: Against clonotypes common to all four donors, non-shared ones had lower generation probabilities.

The germline V and J ends were trimmed by 5 bases and 1 base, with 11 bases remaining between them. CDR3 length equals 14 residues. Germline V gene lookup returns CDR1 GTSNPN and CDR2 SVGIG (reference sequence). Comment on this clone: Its antigen is unknown.

The authors loaded around 220 ng DNA, 27,000 or so T cell genomes, into sorted-subset replicate PCRs. How the authors handled the data: As immunoSEQ supplied junction-only sequences (without quality scores), filtering differed. The protocol was immunoSEQ multiplex PCR, while the TCRdb copy is restricted to in-frame clones and leaves out a portion. V, J and clone size derive from that table, while D and trimming were established from the DNA sequence. Counted here are 950,000 to 1,200,000 clones, around 77% occurring once; the ten biggest clones make up approximately 0.95%. Sequenced: memory CD4+ T cells from PBMCs. Described subset: CD45RA-negative fraction. The source of this sequence is a man aged 18 to 29 in good health. Some clones in this sample may be carry-over from other donors' samples. The chain recombines TRBV30 with TRBJ2-2; tentative D call: TRBD2 (6 bases). CDR3 bases: TGTGCCTGGGCGGGGACGGTGAACACCGGGGAGCTGTTTTTT. Protein product: CAWAGTVNTGELFF.